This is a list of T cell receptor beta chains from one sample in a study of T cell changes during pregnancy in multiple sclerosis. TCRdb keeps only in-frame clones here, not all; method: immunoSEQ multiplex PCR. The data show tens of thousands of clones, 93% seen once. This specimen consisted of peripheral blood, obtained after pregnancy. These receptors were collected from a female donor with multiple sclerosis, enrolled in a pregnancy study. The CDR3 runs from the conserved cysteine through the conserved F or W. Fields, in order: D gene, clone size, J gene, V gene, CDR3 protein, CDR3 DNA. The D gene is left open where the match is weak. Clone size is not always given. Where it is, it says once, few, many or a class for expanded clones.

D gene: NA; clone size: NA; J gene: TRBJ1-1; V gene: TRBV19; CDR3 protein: CASSIGQNTEAFF; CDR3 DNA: TGTGCCAGTAGTATCGGTCAGAACACTGAAGCTTTCTTT
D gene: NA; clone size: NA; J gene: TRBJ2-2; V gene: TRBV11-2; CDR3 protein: CASSLLRNTGELFF; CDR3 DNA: TGTGCCAGCAGCTTGCTTAGGAACACCGGGGAGCTGTTTTTT
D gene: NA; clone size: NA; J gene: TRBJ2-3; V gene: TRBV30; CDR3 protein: CAADQGDTQYF; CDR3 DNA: TGTGCCGCGGATCAGGGCGATACGCAGTATTTT
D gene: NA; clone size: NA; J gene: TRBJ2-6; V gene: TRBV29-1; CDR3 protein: CSVEGAGANVLTF; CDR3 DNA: TGCAGCGTTGAAGGAGCTGGGGCCAACGTCCTGACTTTC
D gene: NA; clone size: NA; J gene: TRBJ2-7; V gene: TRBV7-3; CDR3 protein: CASRLVVDQPDEQYF; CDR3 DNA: TGTGCCAGCAGACTAGTCGTTGACCAGCCGGACGAGCAGTACTTC
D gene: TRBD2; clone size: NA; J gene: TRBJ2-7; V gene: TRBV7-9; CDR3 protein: CASSLAGGRPYEQYF; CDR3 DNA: TGTGCCAGCAGCTTAGCGGGAGGGCGTCCCTACGAGCAGTACTTC
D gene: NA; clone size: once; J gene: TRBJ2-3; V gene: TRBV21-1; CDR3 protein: CASSNKGGHFRGTDTQYF; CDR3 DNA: TGTGCCAGCAGCAATAAAGGGGGACACTTCCGGGGCACAGATACGCAGTATTTT
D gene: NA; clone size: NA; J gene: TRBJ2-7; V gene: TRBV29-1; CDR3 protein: CSVDGGTETYEQYF; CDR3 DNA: TGCAGCGTTGATGGAGGGACTGAGACCTACGAGCAGTACTTC
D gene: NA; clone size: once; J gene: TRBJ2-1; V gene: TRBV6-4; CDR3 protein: CASSQEDGHNEQFF; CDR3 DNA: TGTGCCAGCAGCCAGGAGGACGGACACAATGAGCAGTTCTTC
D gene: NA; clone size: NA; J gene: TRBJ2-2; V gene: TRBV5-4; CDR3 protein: CASSLGEANTGELFF; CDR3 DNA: TGTGCCAGCAGCTTGGGCGAAGCGAACACCGGGGAGCTGTTTTTT
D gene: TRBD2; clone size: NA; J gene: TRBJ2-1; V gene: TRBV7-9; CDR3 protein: CASSPSGRENEQFF; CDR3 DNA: TGTGCCAGCAGCCCTAGCGGGAGAGAGAATGAGCAGTTCTTC
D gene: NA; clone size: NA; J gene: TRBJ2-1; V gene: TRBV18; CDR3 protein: CASSKRGDNYNEQFF; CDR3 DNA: TGTGCCAGCTCGAAGAGAGGGGACAACTACAATGAGCAGTTCTTC
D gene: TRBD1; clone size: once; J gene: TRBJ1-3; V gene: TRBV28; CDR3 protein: CASSPFSGQGNTIYF; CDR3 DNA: TGTGCCAGCAGTCCCTTCTCCGGACAGGGGAACACCATATATTTT
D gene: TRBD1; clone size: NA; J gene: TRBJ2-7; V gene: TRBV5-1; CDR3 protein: CASSTTPGQWSYEQYF; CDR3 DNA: TGCGCCAGCAGCACTACCCCGGGACAGTGGTCCTACGAGCAGTACTTC
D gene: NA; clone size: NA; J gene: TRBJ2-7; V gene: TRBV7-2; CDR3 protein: CASSLRTTYEQYF; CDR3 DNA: TGTGCCAGCAGCCTTCGGACTACATACGAGCAGTACTTC
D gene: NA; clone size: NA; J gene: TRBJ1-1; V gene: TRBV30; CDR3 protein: CAFMNTEAFF; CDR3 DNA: TGTGCCTTCATGAACACTGAAGCTTTCTTT
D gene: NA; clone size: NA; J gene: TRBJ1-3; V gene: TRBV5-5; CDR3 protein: CASSRGSAGNTIYF; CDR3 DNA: TGTGCCAGCAGCCGCGGCTCAGCTGGAAACACCATATATTTT
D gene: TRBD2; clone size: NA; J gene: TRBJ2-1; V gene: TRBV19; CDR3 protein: CATRGTSGRAMDEQFF; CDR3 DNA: TGTGCTACGAGAGGAACTAGCGGGAGGGCGATGGATGAGCAGTTCTTC
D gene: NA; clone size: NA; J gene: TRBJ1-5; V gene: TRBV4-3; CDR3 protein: CASSQDSLLGLANSNQPQHF; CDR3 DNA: TGCGCCAGCAGCCAAGATTCATTATTAGGACTGGCTAATAGCAATCAGCCCCAGCATTTT
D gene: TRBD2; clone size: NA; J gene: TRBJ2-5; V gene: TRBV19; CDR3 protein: CASSSRGGGQETQYF; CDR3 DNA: TGTGCCAGTAGTAGCCGAGGCGGGGGTCAAGAGACCCAGTACTTC
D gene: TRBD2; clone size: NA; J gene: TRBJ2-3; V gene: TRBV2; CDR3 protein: CASRLTSGSADTQYF; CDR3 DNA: TGTGCCAGCAGGTTGACTAGCGGGAGTGCAGATACGCAGTATTTT
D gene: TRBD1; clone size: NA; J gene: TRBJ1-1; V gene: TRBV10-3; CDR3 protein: CAIRTTTGMNTEAFF; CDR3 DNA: TGTGCCATCAGAACGACGACAGGGATGAACACTGAAGCTTTCTTT
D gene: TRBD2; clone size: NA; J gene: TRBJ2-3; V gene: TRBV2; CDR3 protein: CASSPGLAGPDTQYF; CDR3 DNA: TGTGCCAGCAGTCCTGGACTAGCGGGGCCAGATACGCAGTATTTT
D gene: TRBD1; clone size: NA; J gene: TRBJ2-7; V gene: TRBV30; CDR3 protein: CAWSVQGYEQYF; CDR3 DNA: TGTGCCTGGAGTGTACAGGGGTACGAGCAGTACTTC
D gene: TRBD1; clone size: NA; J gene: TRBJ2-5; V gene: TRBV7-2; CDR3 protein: CASSLAGTGKLQETQYF; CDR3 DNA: TGTGCCAGCAGCTTAGCCGGGACAGGGAAGCTCCAAGAGACCCAGTACTTC
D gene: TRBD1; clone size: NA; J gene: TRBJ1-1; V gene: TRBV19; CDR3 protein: CASSPAGTAMNTEAFF; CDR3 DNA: TGTGCCAGTAGTCCGGCCGGGACAGCAATGAACACTGAAGCTTTCTTT
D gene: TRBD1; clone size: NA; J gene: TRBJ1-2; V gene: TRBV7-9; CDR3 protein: CASSLGGQGRSGYTF; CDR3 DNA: TGTGCCAGCAGCTTAGGAGGACAGGGGCGAAGTGGCTACACCTTC
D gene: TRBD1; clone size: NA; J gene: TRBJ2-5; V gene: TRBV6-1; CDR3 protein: CASSEPAGGGETQYF; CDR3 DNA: TGTGCCAGCAGTGAACCGGCAGGGGGCGGTGAGACCCAGTACTTC
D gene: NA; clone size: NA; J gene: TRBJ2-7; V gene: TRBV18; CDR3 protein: CASSPERDEQYF; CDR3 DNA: TGTGCCAGCTCACCAGAGCGGGACGAGCAGTACTTC